Listed below are T cell receptor beta chains from one sample, sequenced in a study of blood T cell repertoires in COVID-19. TCRdb's table, derived via immunoSEQ multiplex PCR, lists solely in-frame clones and lacks some. The sample lists 100,000 or so clones; around 90% were seen once. What was sequenced was peripheral blood. These receptor sequences come from a man aged 50-59 years with active COVID-19. CDR3s include the opening cysteine and the closing phenylalanine or tryptophan. D genes are given only for firm matches. Not every row has a clone size; where given, it reads once, few, many or a size class.

d_gene: -
abundance: -
v_gene: TRBV7-2
j_gene: TRBJ2-3
CDR3aa: CASSPSRLAAPRGTDTQYF
CDR3nt: TGTGCCAGCAGCCCTTCGAGGTTAGCGGCGCCGCGTGGCACAGATACGCAGTATTTT

d_gene: -
abundance: -
v_gene: TRBV7-2
j_gene: TRBJ2-7
CDR3aa: CASSLKAGPHEQYF
CDR3nt: TGTGCCAGCAGCTTAAAGGCAGGGCCCCACGAGCAGTACTTC

d_gene: -
abundance: once
v_gene: TRBV4-1
j_gene: TRBJ2-7
CDR3aa: CASSQGTGDLYEQYF
CDR3nt: TGCGCCAGCAGCCAAGGAACAGGAGATCTCTACGAGCAGTACTTC

d_gene: -
abundance: -
v_gene: TRBV9
j_gene: TRBJ1-1
CDR3aa: CASSVNGRLAEAFF
CDR3nt: TGTGCCAGCAGCGTCAATGGGCGATTGGCTGAAGCTTTCTTT

d_gene: -
abundance: -
v_gene: TRBV20-1
j_gene: TRBJ2-4
CDR3aa: CSAIEGQGIQYF
CDR3nt: TGCAGTGCTATTGAGGGGCAGGGCATTCAGTACTTC

d_gene: TRBD1
abundance: -
v_gene: TRBV29-1
j_gene: TRBJ2-2
CDR3aa: CSATKVTGGAGELFF
CDR3nt: TGCAGCGCCACCAAAGTGACAGGGGGGGCCGGGGAGCTGTTTTTT

d_gene: TRBD1
abundance: -
v_gene: TRBV6-2/TRBV6-3
j_gene: TRBJ1-2
CDR3aa: CASSTYRGNYGYTF
CDR3nt: TGTGCCAGCAGTACTTACAGGGGTAACTATGGCTACACCTTC

d_gene: -
abundance: -
v_gene: TRBV19
j_gene: TRBJ2-1
CDR3aa: CASSIPSYNEQFF
CDR3nt: TGTGCCAGTAGTATCCCTTCCTACAATGAGCAGTTCTTC

d_gene: TRBD2
abundance: -
v_gene: TRBV6-5
j_gene: TRBJ2-3
CDR3aa: CASSQRGGRSDTQYF
CDR3nt: TGTGCCAGCAGTCAGCGGGGGGGCCGTTCCGATACGCAGTATTTT

d_gene: -
abundance: -
v_gene: TRBV10-3
j_gene: TRBJ2-5
CDR3aa: CAIAPGTLKGETQYF
CDR3nt: TGTGCCATAGCCCCCGGGACACTTAAAGGGGAGACCCAGTACTTC

d_gene: TRBD1
abundance: -
v_gene: TRBV5-1
j_gene: TRBJ2-1
CDR3aa: CASSPSTGDSYNEQFF
CDR3nt: TGCGCCAGCAGCCCGTCGACAGGGGACTCCTACAATGAGCAGTTCTTC

d_gene: -
abundance: -
v_gene: TRBV9
j_gene: TRBJ2-6
CDR3aa: CASSVGQGRANVLTF
CDR3nt: TGTGCCAGCAGCGTAGGCCAGGGTAGGGCCAACGTCCTGACTTTC

d_gene: TRBD1
abundance: -
v_gene: TRBV5-1
j_gene: TRBJ1-1
CDR3aa: CASSLGQGAAFF
CDR3nt: TGCGCCAGCAGCTTGGGGCAGGGGGCCGCTTTCTTT

d_gene: -
abundance: -
v_gene: TRBV12-3/TRBV12-4
j_gene: TRBJ2-7
CDR3aa: CASSLGGGYEQYF
CDR3nt: TGTGCCAGCAGTTTAGGGGGAGGCTACGAGCAGTACTTC

d_gene: -
abundance: -
v_gene: TRBV7-2
j_gene: TRBJ2-2
CDR3aa: CASSLRANTGELFF
CDR3nt: TGTGCCAGCAGCTTGAGGGCGAACACCGGGGAGCTGTTTTTT

d_gene: -
abundance: -
v_gene: TRBV19
j_gene: TRBJ1-1
CDR3aa: CASSAGGPTEAFF
CDR3nt: TGTGCCAGTAGTGCCGGAGGACCCACTGAAGCTTTCTTT

d_gene: -
abundance: -
v_gene: TRBV27
j_gene: TRBJ1-2
CDR3aa: CASRSSGRANGYTF
CDR3nt: TGTGCCAGCAGAAGCTCCGGCAGGGCTAATGGCTACACCTTC

d_gene: TRBD1
abundance: -
v_gene: TRBV4-2
j_gene: TRBJ2-4
CDR3aa: CASSQETGVTKNIQYF
CDR3nt: TGTGCCAGCAGCCAAGAAACAGGGGTTACCAAAAACATTCAGTACTTC

d_gene: -
abundance: -
v_gene: TRBV19
j_gene: TRBJ2-1
CDR3aa: CASSTGRTYNEQFF
CDR3nt: TGTGCCAGTAGTACGGGAAGAACTTACAATGAGCAGTTCTTC

d_gene: -
abundance: -
v_gene: TRBV19
j_gene: TRBJ1-3
CDR3aa: CASKGSGSGNTIYF
CDR3nt: TGTGCCAGTAAGGGGTCGGGCTCTGGAAACACCATATATTTT

d_gene: TRBD1
abundance: -
v_gene: TRBV4-1
j_gene: TRBJ1-4
CDR3aa: CASSRSGTVYEKLFF
CDR3nt: TGCGCCAGCAGCCGGTCCGGGACAGTCTATGAAAAACTGTTTTTT

d_gene: -
abundance: -
v_gene: TRBV6-2/TRBV6-3
j_gene: TRBJ1-1
CDR3aa: CASSYGQPNTEAFF
CDR3nt: TGTGCCAGCAGTTATGGGCAGCCAAACACTGAAGCTTTCTTT

d_gene: TRBD1
abundance: -
v_gene: TRBV5-1
j_gene: TRBJ1-3
CDR3aa: CASSLVGQLYGNTIYF
CDR3nt: TGCGCCAGCAGCTTGGTGGGACAGCTTTATGGAAACACCATATATTTT

d_gene: -
abundance: -
v_gene: TRBV7-8
j_gene: TRBJ1-3
CDR3aa: CASSRGGGNTIYF
CDR3nt: TGTGCCAGCAGTAGAGGAGGTGGAAACACCATATATTTT

d_gene: TRBD1
abundance: once
v_gene: TRBV5-5
j_gene: TRBJ1-5
CDR3aa: CASSGTGDQPQHF
CDR3nt: TGTGCCAGCAGTGGGACAGGGGATCAGCCCCAGCATTTT

d_gene: -
abundance: -
v_gene: TRBV6-2/TRBV6-3
j_gene: TRBJ1-6
CDR3aa: CASSPDIRSYNSPLHF
CDR3nt: TGTGCCAGCAGTCCGGACATACGCTCCTATAATTCACCCCTCCACTTT

d_gene: -
abundance: -
v_gene: TRBV10-3
j_gene: TRBJ1-1
CDR3aa: CAISPHTLPTEAFF
CDR3nt: TGTGCCATCAGTCCTCACACCTTGCCCACTGAAGCTTTCTTT

d_gene: -
abundance: -
v_gene: TRBV29-1
j_gene: TRBJ2-1
CDR3aa: CSVNRESSYNEQFF
CDR3nt: TGCAGCGTCAACAGAGAAAGCTCCTACAATGAGCAGTTCTTC

d_gene: -
abundance: few
v_gene: TRBV5-4
j_gene: TRBJ2-7
CDR3aa: CASSPGSSAYEQYF
CDR3nt: TGTGCCAGCAGCCCAGGGTCGTCCGCCTACGAGCAGTACTTC

d_gene: TRBD1
abundance: once
v_gene: TRBV6-5
j_gene: TRBJ1-2
CDR3aa: CASSSGTGGVGYGYTF
CDR3nt: TGTGCCAGCAGTTCCGGGACAGGGGGCGTCGGCTATGGCTACACCTTC

d_gene: -
abundance: -
v_gene: TRBV5-1
j_gene: TRBJ2-5
CDR3aa: CASSWGGTGLGETQYF
CDR3nt: TGCGCCAGCAGCTGGGGCGGCACAGGGCTCGGGGAGACCCAGTACTTC

d_gene: TRBD2
abundance: -
v_gene: TRBV7-9
j_gene: TRBJ2-5
CDR3aa: CASSLAGLGAETQYF
CDR3nt: TGTGCCAGCAGCTTAGCGGGACTAGGGGCAGAGACCCAGTACTTC